This T cell receptor beta chain was sequenced during a study of T cell responses to AZD1222 COVID-19 vaccine. V lost 1 base to trimming and J lost 0 bases, with 4 bases between them. This CDR3 is built from 15 residues. Germline V gene data show CDR1 as SGHTA and CDR2 as FQGNSA. The data were produced by immunoSEQ multiplex PCR, yet TCRdb's version contains in-frame clones alone and is incomplete. The table lists around 260,000 clones, approximately 95% of them singletons. The receptor comes from an adult in good health. The chain has TRBV7-2 and TRBJ2-6, with D hard to call. The sequenced sample was peripheral blood, obtained on day 0 of AZD1222 vaccination. The CDR3 nucleotides are TGTGCCAGCAGCTTAGTGGTCTCTGGGGCCAACGTCCTGACTTTC. It is translated as CASSLVVSGANVLTF.